This T cell receptor (beta chain) came from a study of long-term antiretroviral therapy in people with HIV. Study results and caveats: Controls showed broader CDR3 length ranges than did the HIV repertoires. The study collected blood between about 2003 and 2018, possibly under older ART regimens. For ART adherence, viral resistance and therapy changes, no data were available.

The assay used was immunoSEQ (version v3.0), run at survey level. The method was immunoSEQ multiplex PCR; TCRdb's version includes in-frame clones alone and lacks a portion of them. The table includes 20,000 to 25,000 clones, around 82% detected once. This clone was picked up a small number of times. The antigen remains unidentified. J was trimmed by 3 bases and V by 5 bases; bases with no gene match: 6. The germline CDR1 and CDR2 sequences are MNHEY and SMNVEV (reference sequence). The CDR3 sequence is 16 residues long. The TCR comes from a woman aged 25 to 39 with HIV. The source was unsorted PBMCs, collected 2.9 years after starting antiretroviral therapy. This rearrangement joins TRBV27 to TRBJ2-1; TRBD2 agrees at 11 bases. DNA of the CDR3: TGTGCCAGCAGTCCGTTGGGACTAGCGGACTACAATGAGCAGTTCTTC. Translating it yields CASSPLGLADYNEQFF.